These T cell receptor beta chains were read from a single sample in a study of Graves' ophthalmopathy and Graves' hyperthyroidism. TCRdb fed the multiplex PCR reads into MiXCR, producing one record per CDR3 protein. The table lists about 620,000 distinct CDR3 sequences, 22% of them singletons. The sequenced material came from peripheral blood. These receptors were obtained from a woman in her late teens or twenties with stable Graves' hyperthyroidism. Some clones in this sample may be carry-over from other donors' samples. Each CDR3 is given with its conserved first and last residue. The D gene is left open where the match is weak. Part of the rows lack a size; the others show once, few, many or a class for expanded clones.

D | size | J | V | DNA | CDR3
TRBD2 | many | TRBJ2-2 | TRBV12-3/TRBV12-4 | TGTGCCAGCAGTTTTCTAGCGGGGCCGACCGGGGAGCTGTTTTTT | CASSFLAGPTGELFF
TRBD1 | many | TRBJ2-3 | TRBV12-3/TRBV12-4 | TGTGCCAGCACTCAGACAGGGTCTCGGACAGATACGCAGTATTTT | CASTQTGSRTDTQYF
TRBD1 | NA | TRBJ1-1 | TRBV12-3/TRBV12-4 | TGTGCCAGCAGTGGGACAGGGGGCCGAGTTGCCTTCTTT | CASSGTGGRVAFF
NA | many | TRBJ1-1 | TRBV28 | TGTGCCAGCAGTCTAACCTGGACAGCCACCTACACTGAAGCTTTCTTT | CASSLTWTATYTEAFF
NA | many | TRBJ1-1 | TRBV6-4 | TGTGCCAGCAGTGACCTCAGGGGCACTGAAGCTTTCTTT | CASSDLRGTEAFF
NA | many | TRBJ1-1 | TRBV12-3/TRBV12-4 | TGTGCCAGCAGTTTAGTGGAGTGGAACACTGAAGCTTTCTTT | CASSLVEWNTEAFF
NA | few | TRBJ2-5 | TRBV5-1 | TGCGCCAGCAGCTCCAGGACGACTTGGGTCCAGGAGACCCAGTACTTC | CASSSRTTWVQETQYF
TRBD2 | few | TRBJ2-7 | TRBV5-6 | TGTGCCAGCAGCTCCATACGACTAGCGGGGGACTCCTACGAGCAGTACTTC | CASSSIRLAGDSYEQYF
NA | many | TRBJ2-2 | TRBV2 | TGTGCCAGCAGGGGGGCCGCGGCTACAACCGGGGAGCTGTTTTTT | CASRGAAATTGELFF
NA | NA | TRBJ2-6 | TRBV6-1 | TGTGCCAGCACCCCGGGGCTCTCTGGGGCCAACGTCCTGACTTTC | CASTPGLSGANVLTF
NA | many | TRBJ2-7 | TRBV6-5 | TGTGCCAGCAGTACTAGCCGGGGGTTCTACGAGCAGTACTTC | CASSTSRGFYEQYF
TRBD2 | NA | TRBJ2-5 | TRBV12-3/TRBV12-4 | TGTGCCAGCAGTCCCGCCGGGGGGGCAAAAGAGACCCAGTACTTC | CASSPAGGAKETQYF
TRBD2 | NA | TRBJ2-5 | TRBV5-1 | TGCGCCAGCAGCCCGGGGCCTAGCGGGGGGCCTCAGACCCAGTACTTC | CASSPGPSGGPQTQYF